The rows below give T cell receptor beta chains drawn from one sample of a study of cytomegalovirus exposure and HLA in healthy donors. Some clones are missing from TCRdb's copy, which holds only in-frame ones; the method was immunoSEQ multiplex PCR. The sample consists of about 150,000 clones, roughly 78% of them appearing once. Source material: PBMCs. The receptors derive from a man between 45 and 60 years old in good health and CMV-seropositive. The CDR3 runs from the conserved cysteine through the conserved F or W. A D gene is named only where the DNA matches it firmly. Clone size appears in some rows only: once, few, many, or a class for an expanded clone.

clone_size	v_call	d_call	j_call	cdr3_aa	cdr3_nt
-	TRBV5-4	TRBD1	TRBJ1-2	CASSSPLSSGGYGYTF	TGTGCCAGCAGCTCCCCCCTTTCTTCAGGGGGGTATGGCTACACCTTC
-	TRBV27	-	TRBJ2-1	CASSLPGWDNEQFF	TGTGCCAGCAGTTTACCGGGGTGGGACAATGAGCAGTTCTTC
-	TRBV18	-	TRBJ2-4	CASSPTGLENIQYF	TGTGCCAGCTCACCAACAGGGTTGGAAAACATTCAGTACTTC
-	TRBV7-6	TRBD2	TRBJ2-1	CASSSFKGTTDNEQFF	TGTGCCAGCAGCTCATTTAAAGGGACTACCGACAATGAGCAGTTCTTC
-	TRBV19	-	TRBJ2-4	CASREGPKNIQYF	TGTGCCAGTAGAGAGGGTCCCAAAAACATTCAGTACTTC
-	TRBV29-1	TRBD1	TRBJ2-3	CSVATGITDTQYF	TGCAGCGTAGCGACAGGGATTACAGATACGCAGTATTTT
once	TRBV7-2	TRBD2	TRBJ2-3	CASSPRGSSGGQGDTQYF	TGTGCCAGCAGCCCAAGGGGTTCTAGCGGGGGGCAGGGAGATACGCAGTATTTT
-	TRBV4-1	-	TRBJ1-2	CASSQGQRDPWGYTF	TGCGCCAGCAGCCAGGGACAAAGGGACCCCTGGGGCTACACCTTC
few	TRBV5-1	TRBD2	TRBJ2-1	CASRGAGGRYNEQFF	TGCGCCAGCAGAGGAGCGGGAGGGCGGTACAATGAGCAGTTCTTC
-	TRBV5-1	TRBD2	TRBJ2-3	CASSGLAGADTQYF	TGCGCCAGCAGCGGACTAGCGGGGGCGGATACGCAGTATTTT
-	TRBV6-1	TRBD2	TRBJ2-1	CASSAGRATSGRDNEQFF	TGTGCCAGCAGTGCGGGCCGGGCAACTAGCGGGAGGGACAATGAGCAGTTCTTC
few	TRBV2	-	TRBJ1-5	CASTRGGDNQPQHF	TGTGCCAGCACTCGGGGGGGCGACAATCAGCCCCAGCATTTT
-	TRBV13	TRBD1	TRBJ2-2	CASSQRTGANTGELFF	TGTGCCAGCAGCCAGAGGACAGGGGCGAACACCGGGGAGCTGTTTTTT
-	TRBV5-1	TRBD1	TRBJ2-1	CASSLGQGAYNEQFF	TGCGCCAGCAGCTTGGGACAGGGAGCCTACAATGAGCAGTTCTTC
-	TRBV27	TRBD1	TRBJ2-1	CASSTGQGIHNEQFF	TGTGCCAGCAGTACGGGACAGGGGATCCACAATGAGCAGTTCTTC
-	TRBV4-1	TRBD1	TRBJ2-5	CASSQSTGGASETQYF	TGCGCCAGCAGCCAGTCGACAGGGGGCGCGTCTGAGACCCAGTACTTC
-	TRBV11-2	-	TRBJ1-3	CASSSLTSEPGNTIYF	TGTGCCAGCAGCTCTCTTACCAGCGAACCTGGAAACACCATATATTTT
-	TRBV5-6	-	TRBJ1-1	CASSARDTLNTEAFF	TGTGCCAGCAGCGCCAGAGACACATTGAACACTGAAGCTTTCTTT
-	TRBV29-1	TRBD2	TRBJ2-2	CSVEASGSRTGELFF	TGCAGCGTTGAGGCTAGCGGGAGTAGGACCGGGGAGCTGTTTTTT
-	TRBV7-9	-	TRBJ1-1	CSSSPTENTEAFF	TGTTCCAGCAGCCCCACAGAGAACACTGAAGCTTTCTTT
-	TRBV7-2	TRBD2	TRBJ2-7	CASSSLPQAGVDEQYF	TGTGCCAGCAGCTCCCTCCCTCAAGCGGGAGTTGACGAGCAGTACTTC
-	TRBV7-2	-	TRBJ2-1	CASSLAGQTAYNEQFF	TGTGCCAGCAGCTTAGCGGGGCAGACCGCCTACAATGAGCAGTTCTTC
-	TRBV9	-	TRBJ1-1	CASSVAPGGKGTEAFF	TGTGCCAGCAGCGTGGCCCCGGGGGGGAAGGGCACTGAAGCTTTCTTT
-	TRBV6-1	-	TRBJ1-2	CASSDSVYGYTF	TGTGCCAGCAGCGACAGCGTTTATGGCTACACCTTC
few	TRBV28	-	TRBJ2-7	CASTKGGGILYEQYF	TGTGCCAGCACAAAGGGAGGGGGGATTCTTTACGAGCAGTACTTC
-	TRBV4-2	-	TRBJ2-7	CASSPSTWATEQYF	TGTGCCAGCAGCCCCTCGACCTGGGCTACCGAGCAGTACTTC
-	TRBV2	TRBD1	TRBJ2-5	CASRDGQATFQETQYF	TGTGCCAGCAGAGACGGACAGGCAACGTTTCAAGAGACCCAGTACTTC
-	TRBV18	-	TRBJ2-7	CASSPGTGQSSYEQYF	TGTGCCAGCTCACCGGGTACAGGGCAGAGCTCCTACGAGCAGTACTTC
once	TRBV13	TRBD1	TRBJ1-1	CASSRDRRTEAFF	TGTGCCAGCAGCCGGGACAGGAGGACTGAAGCTTTCTTT
few	TRBV6-1	-	TRBJ1-3	CASILSSGNTIYF	TGTGCCAGTATACTGAGCTCTGGAAACACCATATATTTT
once	TRBV7-2	TRBD2	TRBJ2-7	CASSLTTSGSREQYF	TGTGCCAGCAGCTTAACGACTAGCGGGAGTCGAGAGCAGTACTTC
-	TRBV5-1	-	TRBJ1-6	CASCLAGRSPLHF	TGCGCCAGCTGTTTAGCGGGAAGGTCACCCCTCCACTTT
-	TRBV2	TRBD1	TRBJ1-3	CASRPLGTGGAGNTIYF	TGTGCCAGCAGGCCCCTCGGGACAGGGGGTGCGGGAAACACCATATATTTT
few	TRBV2	TRBD1	TRBJ1-1	CASTRQGMNTEAFF	TGTGCCAGCACCCGACAGGGGATGAACACTGAAGCTTTCTTT
-	TRBV9	-	TRBJ1-1	CASSVTGRTEAFF	TGTGCCAGCAGCGTTACCGGGAGAACTGAAGCTTTCTTT